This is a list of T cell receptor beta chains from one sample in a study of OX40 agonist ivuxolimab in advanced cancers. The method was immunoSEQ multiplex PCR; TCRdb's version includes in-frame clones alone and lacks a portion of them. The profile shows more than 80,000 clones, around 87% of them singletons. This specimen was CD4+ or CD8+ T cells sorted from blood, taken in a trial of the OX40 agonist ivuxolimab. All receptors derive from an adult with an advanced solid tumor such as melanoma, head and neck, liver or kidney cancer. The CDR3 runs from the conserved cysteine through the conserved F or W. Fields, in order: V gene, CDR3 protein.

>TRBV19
CASSIDQTARSNQPQHF
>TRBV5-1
CASSLTSGRYSTDTQYF
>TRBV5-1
CASSLGGPGTTGELFF
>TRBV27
CASSLRQTMNTEAFF
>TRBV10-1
CASSESRTREQYF
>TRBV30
CAWSVQAGGNTIYF
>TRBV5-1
CASSSGLAGGNTGELFF
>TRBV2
CASRPGSSLDEQYF
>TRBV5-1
CASSTPSGAGTDTQYF
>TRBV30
CAQDRGLNTEAFF
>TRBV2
CASSRRPGGYEQYF
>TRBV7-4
CASSLGTSNQPQHF
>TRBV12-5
CASGLFGTGVIGELFF
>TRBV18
CASSPSRTVAYEQYF
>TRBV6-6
CASSYPGGPDTQYF
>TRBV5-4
CASSYRTGTYEQYF
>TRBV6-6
CASIGGPGQPQHF
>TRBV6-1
CASSSGTENQPQHF
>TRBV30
CAWTPPVRAYNEQFF
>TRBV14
CASSLSWGSGTDTQYF
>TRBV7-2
CASSLAASGREIF
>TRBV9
CASSPGDGGLPLDGYTF
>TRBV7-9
CASLAGGSTDTQYF
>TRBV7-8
CASSLARGGAYGYTF
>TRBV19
CASSAGSLGQPQHF
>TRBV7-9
CASSLERNQPQHF
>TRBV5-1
CASSLEVMAGNTEAFF
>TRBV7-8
CASSLVAGGHYEQYF
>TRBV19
CASSHRGRETEAFF
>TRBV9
CASSVGDRGSDEQYF
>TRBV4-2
CASSQGGQGGSYEQYF
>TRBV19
CASQAVYGYTF
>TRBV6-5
CASSTTGTGGETQYF
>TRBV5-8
CASSPTGRYEQYF
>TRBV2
CASSKEITDTQYF
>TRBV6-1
CASSEATSGGGRETQYF
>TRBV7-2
CASSPSLRGPNNEQFF
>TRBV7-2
CASSAQTGSYYNEQFF
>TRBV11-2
CASSLGLAEYYEQYF
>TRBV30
CAWSGTGVEQYF
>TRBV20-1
CSARSGYEQYF
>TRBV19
CASSIDGARSYEQYF
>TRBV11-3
CASSLYGPGQGLNTEAFF
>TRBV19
CASRTLTGEEDEKLFF
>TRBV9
CASSPGLAGASSEQFF
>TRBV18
CASSLGQGAMGEQYF
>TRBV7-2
CASSSGRDQETQYF